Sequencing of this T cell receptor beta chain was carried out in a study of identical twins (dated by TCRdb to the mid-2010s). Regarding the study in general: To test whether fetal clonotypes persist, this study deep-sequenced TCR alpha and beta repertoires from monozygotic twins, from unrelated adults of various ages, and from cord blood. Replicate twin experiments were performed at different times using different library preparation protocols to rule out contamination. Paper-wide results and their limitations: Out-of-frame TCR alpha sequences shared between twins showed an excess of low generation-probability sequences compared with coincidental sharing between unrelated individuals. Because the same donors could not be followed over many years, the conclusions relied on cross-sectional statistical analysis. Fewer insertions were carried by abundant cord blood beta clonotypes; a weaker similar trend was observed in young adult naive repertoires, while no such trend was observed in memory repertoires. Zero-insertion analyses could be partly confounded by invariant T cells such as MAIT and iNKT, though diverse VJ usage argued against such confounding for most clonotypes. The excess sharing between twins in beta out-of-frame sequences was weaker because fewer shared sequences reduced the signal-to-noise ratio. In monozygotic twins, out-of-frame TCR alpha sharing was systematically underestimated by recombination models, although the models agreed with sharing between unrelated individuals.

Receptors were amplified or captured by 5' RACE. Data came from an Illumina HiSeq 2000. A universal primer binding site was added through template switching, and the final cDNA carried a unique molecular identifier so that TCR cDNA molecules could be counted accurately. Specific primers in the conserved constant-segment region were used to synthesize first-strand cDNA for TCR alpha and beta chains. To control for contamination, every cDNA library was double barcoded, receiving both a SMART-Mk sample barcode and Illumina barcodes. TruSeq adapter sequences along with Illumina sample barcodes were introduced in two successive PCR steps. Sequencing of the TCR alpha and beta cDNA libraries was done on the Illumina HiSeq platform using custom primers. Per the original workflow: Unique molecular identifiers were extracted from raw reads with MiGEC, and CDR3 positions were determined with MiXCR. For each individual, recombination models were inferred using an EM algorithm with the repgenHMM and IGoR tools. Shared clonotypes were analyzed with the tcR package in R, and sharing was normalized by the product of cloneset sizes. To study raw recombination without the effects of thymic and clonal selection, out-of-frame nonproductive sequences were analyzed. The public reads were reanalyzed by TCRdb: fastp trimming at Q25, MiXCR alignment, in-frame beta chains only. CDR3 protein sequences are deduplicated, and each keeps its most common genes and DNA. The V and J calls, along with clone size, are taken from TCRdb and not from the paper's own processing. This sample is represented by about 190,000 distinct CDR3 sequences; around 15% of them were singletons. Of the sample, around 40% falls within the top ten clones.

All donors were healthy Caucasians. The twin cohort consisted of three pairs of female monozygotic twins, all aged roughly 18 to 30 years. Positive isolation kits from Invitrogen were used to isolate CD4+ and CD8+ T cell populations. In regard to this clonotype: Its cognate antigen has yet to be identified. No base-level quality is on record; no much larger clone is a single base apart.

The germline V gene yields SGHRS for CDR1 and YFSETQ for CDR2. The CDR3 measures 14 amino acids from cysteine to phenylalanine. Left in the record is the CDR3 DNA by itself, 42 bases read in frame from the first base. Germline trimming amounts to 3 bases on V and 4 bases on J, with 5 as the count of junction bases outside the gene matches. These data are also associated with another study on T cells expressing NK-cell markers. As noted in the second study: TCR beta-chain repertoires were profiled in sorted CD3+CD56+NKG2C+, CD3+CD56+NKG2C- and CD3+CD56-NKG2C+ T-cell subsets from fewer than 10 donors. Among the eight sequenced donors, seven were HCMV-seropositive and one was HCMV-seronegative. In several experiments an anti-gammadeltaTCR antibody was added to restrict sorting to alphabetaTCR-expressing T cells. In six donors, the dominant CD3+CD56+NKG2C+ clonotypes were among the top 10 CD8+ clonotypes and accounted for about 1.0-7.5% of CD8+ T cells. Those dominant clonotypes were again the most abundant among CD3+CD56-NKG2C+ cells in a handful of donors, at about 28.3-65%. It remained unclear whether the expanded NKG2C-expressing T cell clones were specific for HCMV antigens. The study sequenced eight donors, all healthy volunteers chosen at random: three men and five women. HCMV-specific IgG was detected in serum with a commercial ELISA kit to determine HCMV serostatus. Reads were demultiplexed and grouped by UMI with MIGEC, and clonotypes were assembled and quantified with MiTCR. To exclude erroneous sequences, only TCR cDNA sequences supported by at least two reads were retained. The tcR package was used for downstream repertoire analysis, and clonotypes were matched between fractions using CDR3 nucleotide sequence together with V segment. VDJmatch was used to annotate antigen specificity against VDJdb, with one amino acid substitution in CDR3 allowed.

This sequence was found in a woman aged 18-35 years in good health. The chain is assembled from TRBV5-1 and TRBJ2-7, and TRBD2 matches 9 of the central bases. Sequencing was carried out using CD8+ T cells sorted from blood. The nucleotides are TGCGCCAGCAGCTGGGATAGCGGGGGTTACGAGCAGTACTTC. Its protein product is CASSWDSGGYEQYF.